This TCR beta chain was obtained from a study of blood T cell repertoires in COVID-19. Study summary: From T cells, B-cell-depleted T cells, or PBMCs came the material, which was cDNA or gDNA.

V lost 3 bases and J 5 bases, leaving 10 bases between the germline ends. Germline CDR1 KGHSH, CDR2 LQKENI. This CDR3 has 13 amino acids. In the authors' methods: Reference gene primer amplification yielded estimated nucleated cell counts. Generated by immunoSEQ multiplex PCR, the TCRdb table keeps only in-frame clones and is missing some. D and trimming come from the DNA, and the V and J calls and clone size come from that table. The profile covers 250,000 to 300,000 clones, with roughly 90% appearing a single time and roughly 12% taken by the ten largest. Sequenced sample: peripheral blood. The rearrangement joins TRBV18 to TRBJ1-2; TRBD1 might be the D (6 bases). This sequence originates from a woman in her twenties or thirties with COVID-19, enrolled during active disease. The CDR3 bases are TGTGCCAGCTCACCTCCAGGGGTATATGGCTACACCTTC. This translates into CASSPPGVYGYTF.